This T cell receptor (beta chain) derives from a study of blood T cell repertoires in COVID-19 (TCRdb year 2020). Looking at the study overall: Samples from collaborators originated in the United States, Italy and Spain and spanned both the acute and convalescent phases of COVID-19. The sample metadata nearly always contained a de-identified subject ID, COVID-19 status, age in years and sex. A freely available public database, intended as a resource for researchers studying the immune response to SARS-CoV-2, is where the repertoires were released. The material from the prospective study consisted of cDNA or gDNA derived from T cells, B-cell-depleted T cells, or PBMCs. Samples came from the ongoing ImmuneRACE study (first 160 participants) plus 1,254 subjects from 6 global collaborators. Where available, HLA class I and class II types were obtained from metadata supplied by the sample provider rather than from assay-based typing. Subjects who had been exposed to COVID-19, were actively infected with it, or had recovered from it provided the deeply sampled blood TCRbeta repertoires that made up the dataset. Findings and caveats that apply to the study as a whole: How much clinical and demographic metadata was included differed by source and by participant, and the metadata was provided uncurated.

Each collaborating institution followed its own protocols to collect whole blood in K2EDTA tubes. For TCRbeta analysis, collaborators shipped samples as frozen whole blood, isolated PBMCs, or DNA extracted from either of those sample types. A few counts support this clone. Its antigen has not been determined. No base quality information exists; no much larger clone differs at one position. TCRbeta CDR3 regions were amplified from genomic DNA by means of the immunoSEQ Assay, a bias-controlled multiplex PCR. In the original analysis: Nucleated cell counts per sample were estimated from amplification of reference gene primers within the assay. Sequence reads were collapsed and filtered to measure the absolute abundance of every unique TCRbeta CDR3 rearrangement. For each sample, productive Simpson clonality was calculated by taking the square root of Simpson's diversity index across productive rearrangements. Not all clones reach the TCRdb copy of this immuneACCESS table, which keeps in-frame sequences only. Checked studies attribute under half of the gap to unresolved V genes and leave the rest unexplained. V and J calls and clone size are as listed in that table; D and trimming were resolved from the DNA. Counted in this sample were 90,000 to 120,000 clones; roughly nine tenths of them appeared once. The ten largest clones capture 4.9% of the sample.

CDR1 and CDR2, per the germline V gene (reference sequence), are LNHDA and SQIVND. The trim is 7 bases for V and 4 bases for J, with a gap of 13 bases between the germline ends. The CDR3, from cysteine to phenylalanine, totals 13 residues. Only the CDR3 DNA is retained, 39 bases long and in frame from the first base. Sequenced material: peripheral blood. The chain links TRBV19 with TRBJ1-2; a weak D assignment points to TRBD1 (5 bases agree). This sequence was found in a man aged 35 to 55 with active or convalescent COVID-19. CDR3 region: CASTVGEFYGYTF. The sequence in DNA is TGTGCCAGTACAGTAGGGGAATTCTATGGCTACACCTTC. With the portions outside the CDR3 filled from the reference TRBV19 and TRBJ1-2 genes, the complete variable region becomes DGGITQSPKYLFRKEGQNVTLSCEQNLNHDAMYWYRQDPGQGLRLIYYSQIVNDFQKGDIAEGYSVSREKKESFPLTVTSAQKNPTAFYLCASTVGEFYGYTFGSGTRLTVV.